Below, one T cell receptor beta chain is given with its context. Antigen unknown. The germline V gene encodes CDR1 SGHRS and CDR2 YFSETQ. The V gene end was trimmed by 7 bases and the J gene end by 9 bases; junction bases not matched to a gene: 4. This CDR3 has 11 residues. This entry is derived from a study of T cell repertoires in cytomegalovirus infection. Study-level information: Matching HLA type, along with CMV infection, was indicated by public TCR beta signatures.

Each CDR3 protein gets one entry after TCRdb re-called the reads with MiXCR. The table has around 350,000 distinct CDR3 sequences, around a sixth seen once; the top ten hold approximately 8%. Regarding the study as a whole: Ex vivo responses were dominated by HLA-C-restricted CMV-specific TCR beta clonotypes.

Material for sequencing was PBMCs. The clonotype comes from a human donor in good health (CMV status not recorded). Some clones in this sample may be carry-over from other donors' samples. The chain is built from TRBV5-1 and TRBJ2-1, with 7 bases aligning to TRBD2. In nucleotides, the CDR3 is TGCGCCAGCCGGGAGGAGAGTGAGCAGTTCTTC. It is translated as CASREESEQFF.